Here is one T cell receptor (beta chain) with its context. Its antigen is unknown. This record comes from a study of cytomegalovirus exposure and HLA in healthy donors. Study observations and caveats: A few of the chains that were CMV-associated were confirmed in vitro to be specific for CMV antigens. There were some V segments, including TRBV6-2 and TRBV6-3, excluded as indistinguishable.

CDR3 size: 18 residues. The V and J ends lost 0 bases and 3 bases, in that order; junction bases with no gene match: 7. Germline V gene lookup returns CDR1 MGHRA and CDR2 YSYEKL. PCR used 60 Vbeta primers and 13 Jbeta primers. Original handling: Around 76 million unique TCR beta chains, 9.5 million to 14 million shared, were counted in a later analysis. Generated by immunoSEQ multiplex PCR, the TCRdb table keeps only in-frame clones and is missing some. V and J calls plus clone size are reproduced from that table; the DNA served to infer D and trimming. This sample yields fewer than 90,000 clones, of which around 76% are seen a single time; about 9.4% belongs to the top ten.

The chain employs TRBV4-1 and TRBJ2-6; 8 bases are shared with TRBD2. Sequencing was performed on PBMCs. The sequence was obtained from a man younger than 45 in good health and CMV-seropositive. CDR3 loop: CASSQDRAAGVGANVLTF. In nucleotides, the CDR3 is TGCGCCAGCAGCCAAGATCGGGCAGCGGGGGTTGGGGCCAACGTCCTGACTTTC.